This record concerns one T cell receptor (beta chain) sequence. Its specificity is unknown. The donors were all healthy and Caucasian. The sample comes from a study of identical twins. Carrying unique molecular identifiers, the cDNA also gained a universal primer site through template switching. MiXCR, run by TCRdb on the 5' RACE reads, gives a single entry per CDR3 protein. The data contain 550,000 to 800,000 distinct CDR3 sequences, about 7.6% of them singletons. Study conclusions and caveats: Invariant MAIT and iNKT cells are populations that could partly confound zero-insertion analyses. Shared out-of-frame alpha sequences (those common to twins) showed excess low generation probability.

V dropped 5 bases and J dropped 2; count of bases not matched to a gene: 7. The germline gives CDR1 MNHNS, CDR2 SASEGT. The CDR3 has 15 amino acids. The same specimen was also included in a second study, on yellow fever vaccine responses in identical twins.

The chain carries TRBV6-1 and TRBJ2-5, with 8 bases lining up with TRBD1. The sample was PBMCs. The receptor comes from a woman between 18 and 29 years old in good health. CDR3: CASSPITGGQETQYF. CDR3 nucleotide sequence: TGTGCCAGCAGTCCAATAACAGGGGGACAAGAGACCCAGTACTTC.